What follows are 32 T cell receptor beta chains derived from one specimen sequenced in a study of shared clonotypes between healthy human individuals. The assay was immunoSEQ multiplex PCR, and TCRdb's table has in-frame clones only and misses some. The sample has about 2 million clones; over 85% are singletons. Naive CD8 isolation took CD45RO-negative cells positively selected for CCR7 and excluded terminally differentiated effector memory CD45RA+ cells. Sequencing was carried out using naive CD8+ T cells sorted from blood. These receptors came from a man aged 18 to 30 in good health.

The CDR3 is CASTSGTSVGELFF. DNA for the CDR3: TGTGCCAGCACCTCCGGGACTAGCGTCGGGGAGCTGTTTTTT. The rearrangement uses TRBV7-9 and TRBJ2-2; 10 nucleotides align to TRBD2. The CDR3 length is 14 residues. The V gene's germline CDR1 is SEHNR and CDR2 FQNEAQ (reference sequence). Trimming took 7 bases from V and 7 from J; bases not matched to a gene: 6.

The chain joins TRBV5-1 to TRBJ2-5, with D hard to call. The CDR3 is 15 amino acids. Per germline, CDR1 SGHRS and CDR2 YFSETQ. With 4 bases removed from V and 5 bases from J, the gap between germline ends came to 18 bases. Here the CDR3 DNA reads TGCGCCAGCAGCACCCTGGGTTGGGGTCACGAGACCCAGTACTTC. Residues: CASSTLGWGHETQYF.

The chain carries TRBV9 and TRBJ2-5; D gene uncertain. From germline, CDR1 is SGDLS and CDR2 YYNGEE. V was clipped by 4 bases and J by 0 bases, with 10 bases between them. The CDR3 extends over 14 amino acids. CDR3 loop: CASSPGQYQETQYF. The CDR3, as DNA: TGTGCCAGCAGCCCCGGGCAGTACCAAGAGACCCAGTACTTC.

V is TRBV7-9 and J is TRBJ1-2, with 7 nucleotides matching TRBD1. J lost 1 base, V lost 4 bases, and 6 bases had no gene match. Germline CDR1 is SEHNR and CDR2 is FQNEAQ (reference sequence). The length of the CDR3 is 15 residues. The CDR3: CASSSFRDSNYGYTF. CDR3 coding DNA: TGTGCCAGCAGCTCATTCCGGGACAGTAACTATGGCTACACCTTC.

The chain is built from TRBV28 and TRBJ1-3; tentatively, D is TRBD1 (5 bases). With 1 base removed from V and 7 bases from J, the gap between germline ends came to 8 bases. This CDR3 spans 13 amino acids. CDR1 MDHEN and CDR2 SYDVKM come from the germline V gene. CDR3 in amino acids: CASSLYGANTIYF. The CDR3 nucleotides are TGTGCCAGCAGTTTATATGGGGCGAACACCATATATTTT.

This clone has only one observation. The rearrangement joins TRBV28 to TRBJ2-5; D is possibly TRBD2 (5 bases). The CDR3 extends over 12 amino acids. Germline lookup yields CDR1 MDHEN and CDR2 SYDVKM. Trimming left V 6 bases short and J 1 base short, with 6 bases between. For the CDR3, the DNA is TGTGCCAGCAGCGGACTCCAAGAGACCCAGTACTTC. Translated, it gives CASSGLQETQYF.

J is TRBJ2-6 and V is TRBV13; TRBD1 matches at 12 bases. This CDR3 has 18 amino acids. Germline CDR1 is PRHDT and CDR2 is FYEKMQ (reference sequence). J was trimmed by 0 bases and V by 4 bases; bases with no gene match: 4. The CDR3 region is CASSWGTGGLSGANVLTF. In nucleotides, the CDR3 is TGTGCCAGCAGCTGGGGGACAGGGGGCCTCTCTGGGGCCAACGTCCTGACTTTC.

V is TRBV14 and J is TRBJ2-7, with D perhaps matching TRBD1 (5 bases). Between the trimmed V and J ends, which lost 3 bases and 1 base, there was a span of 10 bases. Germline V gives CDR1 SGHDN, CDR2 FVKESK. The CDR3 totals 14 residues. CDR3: CASSHTSGSYEQYF. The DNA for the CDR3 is TGTGCCAGCAGCCACACGTCAGGGTCCTACGAGCAGTACTTC.

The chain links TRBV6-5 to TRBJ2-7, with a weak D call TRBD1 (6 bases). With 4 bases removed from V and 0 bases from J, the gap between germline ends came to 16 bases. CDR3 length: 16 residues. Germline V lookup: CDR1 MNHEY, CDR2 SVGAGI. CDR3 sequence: CASSFNVDSNSYEQYF. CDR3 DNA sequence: TGTGCCAGCAGTTTCAACGTGGACAGTAACTCCTACGAGCAGTACTTC.

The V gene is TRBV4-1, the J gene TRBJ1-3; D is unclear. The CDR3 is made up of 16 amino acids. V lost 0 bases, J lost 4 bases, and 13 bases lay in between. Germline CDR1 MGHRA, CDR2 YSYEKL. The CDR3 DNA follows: TGCGCCAGCAGCCAAGATCCCCGGACGGACGGAAACACCATATATTTT. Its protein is CASSQDPRTDGNTIYF.

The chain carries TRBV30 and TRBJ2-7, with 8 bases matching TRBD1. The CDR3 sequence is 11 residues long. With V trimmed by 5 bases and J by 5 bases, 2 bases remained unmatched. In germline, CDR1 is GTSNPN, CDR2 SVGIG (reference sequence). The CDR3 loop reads CAWGQGHEQYF. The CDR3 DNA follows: TGTGCCTGGGGACAGGGTCACGAGCAGTACTTC.

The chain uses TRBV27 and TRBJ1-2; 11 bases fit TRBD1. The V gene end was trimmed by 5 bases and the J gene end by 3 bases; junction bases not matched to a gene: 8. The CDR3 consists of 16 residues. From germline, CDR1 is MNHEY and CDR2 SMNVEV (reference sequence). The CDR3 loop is CASSGPRDRGDYGYTF. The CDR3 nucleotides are TGTGCCAGCAGTGGCCCTCGGGACAGGGGGGACTATGGCTACACCTTC.

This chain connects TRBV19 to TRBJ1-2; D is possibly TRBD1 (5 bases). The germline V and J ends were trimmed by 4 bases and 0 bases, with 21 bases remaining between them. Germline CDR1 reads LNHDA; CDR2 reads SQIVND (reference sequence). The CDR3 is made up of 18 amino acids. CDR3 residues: CASSTALPRDPANYGYTF. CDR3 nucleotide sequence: TGTGCCAGTAGTACCGCGCTACCACGGGACCCAGCTAACTATGGCTACACCTTC. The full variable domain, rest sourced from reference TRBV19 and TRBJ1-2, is DGGITQSPKYLFRKEGQNVTLSCEQNLNHDAMYWYRQDPGQGLRLIYYSQIVNDFQKGDIAEGYSVSREKKESFPLTVTSAQKNPTAFYLCASSTALPRDPANYGYTFGSGTRLTVV.

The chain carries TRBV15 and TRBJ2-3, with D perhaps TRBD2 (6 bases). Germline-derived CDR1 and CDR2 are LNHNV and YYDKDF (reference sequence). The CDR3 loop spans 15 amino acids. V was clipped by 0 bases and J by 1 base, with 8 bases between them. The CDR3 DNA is TGTGCCACCAGCAGAGAAGGAGGGGGCACAGATACGCAGTATTTT. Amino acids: CATSREGGGTDTQYF.

The CDR3 loop reads CASSFSQGDGYTF. In nucleotides, the CDR3 is TGTGCCAGCAGCTTCAGTCAGGGGGATGGCTACACCTTC. The rearrangement uses TRBV7-9 and TRBJ1-2, with 7 bases that match TRBD1. This CDR3 spans 13 amino acids. Per the germline V gene, CDR1 is SEHNR and CDR2 is FQNEAQ (reference sequence). V lost 3 bases and J lost 6; bases outside the gene matches: 4.

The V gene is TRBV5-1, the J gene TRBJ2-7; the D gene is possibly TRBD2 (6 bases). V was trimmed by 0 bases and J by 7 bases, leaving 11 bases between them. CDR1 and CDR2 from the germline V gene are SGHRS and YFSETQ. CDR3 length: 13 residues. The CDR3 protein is CASSLGLAREQYF. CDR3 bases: TGCGCCAGCAGCTTGGGGCTAGCGAGGGAGCAGTACTTC.

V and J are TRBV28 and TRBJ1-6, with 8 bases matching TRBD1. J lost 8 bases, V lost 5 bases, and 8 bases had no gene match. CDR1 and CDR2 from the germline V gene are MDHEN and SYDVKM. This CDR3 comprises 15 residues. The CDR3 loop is CASSLTGGQDSPLHF. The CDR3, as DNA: TGTGCCAGCAGTCTAACAGGGGGTCAAGATTCACCCCTCCACTTT.

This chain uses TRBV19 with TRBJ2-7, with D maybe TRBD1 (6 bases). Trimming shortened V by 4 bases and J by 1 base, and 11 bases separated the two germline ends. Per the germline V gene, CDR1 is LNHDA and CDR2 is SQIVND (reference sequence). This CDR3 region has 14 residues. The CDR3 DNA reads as TGTGCCAGTAGTACAGGGGTCGGTTCCTACGAGCAGTACTTC. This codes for CASSTGVGSYEQYF. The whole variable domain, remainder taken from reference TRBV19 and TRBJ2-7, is DGGITQSPKYLFRKEGQNVTLSCEQNLNHDAMYWYRQDPGQGLRLIYYSQIVNDFQKGDIAEGYSVSREKKESFPLTVTSAQKNPTAFYLCASSTGVGSYEQYFGPGTRLTVT.

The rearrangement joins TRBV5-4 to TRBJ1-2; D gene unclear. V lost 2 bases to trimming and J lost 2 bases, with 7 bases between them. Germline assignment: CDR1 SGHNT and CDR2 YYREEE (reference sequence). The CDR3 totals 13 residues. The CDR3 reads CASSFTENYGYTF. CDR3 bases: TGTGCCAGCAGCTTTACAGAAAACTATGGCTACACCTTC.

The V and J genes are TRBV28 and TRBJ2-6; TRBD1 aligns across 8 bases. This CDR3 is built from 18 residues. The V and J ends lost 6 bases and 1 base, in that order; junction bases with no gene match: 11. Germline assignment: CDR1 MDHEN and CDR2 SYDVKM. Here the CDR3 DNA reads TGTGCCAGCAGCTCGGACAGGGCCCTTTTATCTGGGGCCAACGTCCTGACTTTC. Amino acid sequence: CASSSDRALLSGANVLTF.

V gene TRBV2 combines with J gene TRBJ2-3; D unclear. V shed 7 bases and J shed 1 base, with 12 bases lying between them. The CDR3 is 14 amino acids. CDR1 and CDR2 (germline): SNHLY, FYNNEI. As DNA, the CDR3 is TGTGCCAGCAACGACAATCTCGGCACAGATACGCAGTATTTT. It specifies CASNDNLGTDTQYF.

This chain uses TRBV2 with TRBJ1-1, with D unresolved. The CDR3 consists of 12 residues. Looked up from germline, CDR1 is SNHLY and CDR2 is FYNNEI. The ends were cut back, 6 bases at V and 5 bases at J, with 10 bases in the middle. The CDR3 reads CASREGLTEAFF. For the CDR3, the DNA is TGTGCCAGCAGAGAGGGTTTGACTGAAGCTTTCTTT.

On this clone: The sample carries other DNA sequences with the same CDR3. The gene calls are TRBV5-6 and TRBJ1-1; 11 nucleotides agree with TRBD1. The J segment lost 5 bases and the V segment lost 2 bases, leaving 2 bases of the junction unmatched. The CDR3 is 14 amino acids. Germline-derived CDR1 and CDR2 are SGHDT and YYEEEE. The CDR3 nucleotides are TGTGCCAGCAGCTTTGGGACAGGGGGGACTGAAGCTTTCTTT. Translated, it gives CASSFGTGGTEAFF.

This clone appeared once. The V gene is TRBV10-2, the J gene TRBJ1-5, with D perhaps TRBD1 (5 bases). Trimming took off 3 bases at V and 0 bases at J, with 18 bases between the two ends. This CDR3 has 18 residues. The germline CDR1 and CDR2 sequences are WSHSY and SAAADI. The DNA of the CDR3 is TGCGCCAGCAGTGACGCGACCGGATTAGGGGTTAGCAATCAGCCCCAGCATTTT. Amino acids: CASSDATGLGVSNQPQHF.

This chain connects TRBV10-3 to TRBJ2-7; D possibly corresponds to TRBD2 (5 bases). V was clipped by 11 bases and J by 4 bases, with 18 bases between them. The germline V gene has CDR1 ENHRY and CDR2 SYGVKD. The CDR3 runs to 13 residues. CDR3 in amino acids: CAVVRDSPYEQYF. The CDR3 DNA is TGTGCCGTTGTCCGGGATAGCCCTTACGAGCAGTACTTC.

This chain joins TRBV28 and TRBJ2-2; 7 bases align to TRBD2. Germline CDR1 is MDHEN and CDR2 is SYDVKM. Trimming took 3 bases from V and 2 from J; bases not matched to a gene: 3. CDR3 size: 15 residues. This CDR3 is CASSFGDYNTGELFF. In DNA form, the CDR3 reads TGTGCCAGCAGTTTTGGGGACTACAACACCGGGGAGCTGTTTTTT.

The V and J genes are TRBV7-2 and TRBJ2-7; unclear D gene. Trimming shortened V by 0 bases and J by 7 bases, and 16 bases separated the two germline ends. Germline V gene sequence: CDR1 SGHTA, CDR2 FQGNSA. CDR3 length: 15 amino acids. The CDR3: CASSLALGVPEEQYF. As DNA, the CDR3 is TGTGCCAGCAGCTTAGCCCTAGGCGTACCGGAGGAGCAGTACTTC.

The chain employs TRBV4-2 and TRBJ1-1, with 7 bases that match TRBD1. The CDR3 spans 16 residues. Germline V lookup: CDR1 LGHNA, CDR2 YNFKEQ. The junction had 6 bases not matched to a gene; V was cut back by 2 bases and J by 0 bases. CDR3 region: CASSQNGGQLNTEAFF. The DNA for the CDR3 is TGTGCCAGCAGCCAAAATGGGGGACAGTTGAACACTGAAGCTTTCTTT.

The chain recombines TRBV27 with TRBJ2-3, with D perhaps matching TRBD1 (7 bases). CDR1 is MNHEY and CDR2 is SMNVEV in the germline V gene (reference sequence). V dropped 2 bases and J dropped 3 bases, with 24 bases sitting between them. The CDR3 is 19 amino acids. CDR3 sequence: CASSLDPRTESGGTDTQYF. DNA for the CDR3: TGTGCCAGCAGTTTAGACCCCAGGACGGAATCAGGGGGGACAGATACGCAGTATTTT.

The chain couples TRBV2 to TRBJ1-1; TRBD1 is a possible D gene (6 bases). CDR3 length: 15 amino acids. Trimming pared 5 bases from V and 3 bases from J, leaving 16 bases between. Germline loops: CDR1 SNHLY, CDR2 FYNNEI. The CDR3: CASSLDRTDDTEAFF. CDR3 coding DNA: TGTGCCAGCAGTTTGGACAGAACGGACGACACTGAAGCTTTCTTT.

Here the CDR3 reads CASSSWGGDQETQYF. The CDR3 DNA is TGCGCCAGCAGCTCCTGGGGGGGAGACCAAGAGACCCAGTACTTC. The genes are TRBV5-1 and TRBJ2-5; TRBD2 agrees at 7 bases. Germline assignment: CDR1 SGHRS and CDR2 YFSETQ. Unmatched junction bases numbered 5, after V lost 3 bases and J lost 0 bases. CDR3 size: 15 residues.

CDR3 residues: CAISEVGSGYTF. CDR3 DNA sequence: TGTGCCATCAGTGAGGTAGGGTCCGGCTACACCTTC. The chain combines TRBV10-3 with TRBJ1-2; unclear D gene. This CDR3 is built from 12 residues. V lost 2 bases to trimming and J lost 8 bases, with 9 bases between them. The germline V gene encodes CDR1 ENHRY and CDR2 SYGVKD.